The present TCR beta chain was sequenced within a study of CD8 T cells in Susac syndrome. Germline V gene sequence: CDR1 SGHTA, CDR2 FQGNSA. This CDR3 region has 13 residues. Concerning this clonotype itself: At one of its ends the junction is not consistent with the germline gene, which may arise from a read error.

A quantity of about 0.5 to 1 ug RNA underwent reverse transcription using random hexamers. TCRdb independently ran MiXCR on the immunoSEQ multiplex PCR reads; one entry per CDR3 protein. The sample lists 140,000 or so distinct CDR3 sequences; roughly 95% were seen once. Sequenced: CD4+ T cells from PBMCs. The TCR originated in a human donor with Susac syndrome. The genes are TRBV7-2 and TRBJ2-1, with D hard to call. CDR3 sequence: CASRLPSSNEQFF. The CDR3 DNA is TGTGCCAGCAGGCTTCCGTCCTCCAATGAGCAGTTCTTC.